The text below deals with one TCR beta chain. The protocol was immunoSEQ multiplex PCR, while the TCRdb copy is restricted to in-frame clones and leaves out a portion. The table includes 7,300 or so clones, 70% to 80% detected once. The data originate from a study of PD-1 blockade in classical Hodgkin lymphoma. Each patient's relapse followed autologous stem cell transplantation, and brentuximab vedotin exposure varied. V was cut by 8 bases and J by 0 bases, with 8 bases left in between. The CDR3 sequence is 12 residues long. Germline assignment: CDR1 SNHLY and CDR2 FYNNEI. The sample here was peripheral blood mononuclear cells (PBMCs), taken at baseline. The sequence was collected from a human donor with classical Hodgkin lymphoma. The chain has TRBV2 and TRBJ2-7; D unresolved. CDR3: CASGHVSYEQYF. In DNA, the CDR3 is TGTGCCAGCGGGCACGTCTCCTACGAGCAGTACTTC.